Shown below are 7 T cell receptor beta chains from a single sample sequenced in a study of blood T cell repertoires in COVID-19. Sequencing used immunoSEQ multiplex PCR; TCRdb keeps in-frame clones, though not all of them. Here the sample spans 230,000 or so clones, roughly 81% being singletons. Sequencing was carried out using PBMCs or T cells enriched from blood (not recorded which). Receptors originate from a woman between 50 and 59 years old who had been exposed to COVID-19.

This sequence joins TRBV7-2 and TRBJ1-1; D remains unclear. The CDR3 consists of 13 residues. Germline V gene sequence: CDR1 SGHTA, CDR2 FQGNSA. V dropped 3 bases and J dropped 4 bases, with 9 bases sitting between them. CDR3: CASSFRGTTEAFF. In DNA, the CDR3 is TGTGCCAGCAGCTTTCGGGGTACCACTGAAGCTTTCTTT.

This chain links TRBV7-2 with TRBJ1-3, with unresolved D. The CDR3 contains 14 residues. The V gene's germline CDR1 is SGHTA and CDR2 FQGNSA. The V and J ends lost 10 bases and 0 bases respectively, with 13 bases between them. DNA of the CDR3: TGTGCCACCGCGCCAGGTGTCTCTGGAAACACCATATATTTT. It encodes CATAPGVSGNTIYF. Combining the CDR3 with reference TRBV7-2 and TRBJ1-3 gives the whole variable domain GAGVSQSPSNKVTEKGKDVELRCDPISGHTALYWYRQSLGQGLEFLIYFQGNSAPDKSGLPSDRFSAERTGGSVSTLTIQRTQQEDSAVYLCATAPGVSGNTIYFGEGSWLTVV.

Only a few counts were recorded for this clone. The V call is TRBV5-4, the J call TRBJ1-2; no firm D call. V was pared by 0 bases and J by 4 bases, with 10 bases between. This CDR3 comprises 14 residues. Germline V lookup: CDR1 SGHNT, CDR2 YYREEE (reference sequence). CDR3 DNA: TGTGCCAGCAGCTTGGCGGGAGTCTCCTATGGCTACACCTTC. Protein sequence: CASSLAGVSYGYTF.

CDR3 sequence (DNA): TGTGCCAGCACCCCCACAGGATCTAGCTATGGCTACACCTTC. Its translation: CASTPTGSSYGYTF. The chain is built from TRBV11-2 and TRBJ1-2; D may be TRBD1 (5 bases). Per the germline V gene, CDR1 is SGHAT and CDR2 is FQNNGV. CDR3 length equals 14 residues. V shed 7 bases and J shed 4 bases, with 16 bases lying between them.

The J gene is TRBJ1-1, the V gene TRBV6-5; TRBD1 is a possible D gene (5 bases). The length of the CDR3 is 13 residues. Trimming removed 7 bases at V and 6 bases at J, with 15 bases between. From germline, CDR1 is MNHEY and CDR2 SVGAGI. In DNA form, the CDR3 reads TGTGCCAGCACCCGAGTAAGGGGTTCTGAAGCTTTCTTT. The encoded protein is CASTRVRGSEAFF.

The V and J genes are TRBV5-1 and TRBJ2-2, with a weak D call TRBD1 (6 bases). Germline V gives CDR1 SGHRS, CDR2 YFSETQ. This CDR3 is built from 16 residues. V lost 7 bases, J lost 1 base, and 17 bases lay in between. CDR3 bases: TGCGCCAGCCGAAATCCGGGGACACAGAACACCGGGGAGCTGTTTTTT. This codes for CASRNPGTQNTGELFF. Together with reference TRBV5-1 and TRBJ2-2, the CDR3 gives the full variable domain: KAGVTQTPRYLIKTRGQQVTLSCSPISGHRSVSWYQQTPGQGLQFLFEYFSETQRNKGNFPGRFSGRQFSNSRSEMNVSTLELGDSALYLCASRNPGTQNTGELFFGEGSRLTVL.

The gene calls are TRBV10-3 and TRBJ2-1; possibly TRBD1 for D (5 bases). The V gene's germline CDR1 is ENHRY and CDR2 SYGVKD. The CDR3 is 13 residues long. V lost 3 bases to trimming and J lost 8 bases, with 11 bases between them. The CDR3: CAISERQIYEQFF. As DNA, the CDR3 is TGTGCCATCAGTGAAAGACAGATCTATGAGCAGTTCTTC.